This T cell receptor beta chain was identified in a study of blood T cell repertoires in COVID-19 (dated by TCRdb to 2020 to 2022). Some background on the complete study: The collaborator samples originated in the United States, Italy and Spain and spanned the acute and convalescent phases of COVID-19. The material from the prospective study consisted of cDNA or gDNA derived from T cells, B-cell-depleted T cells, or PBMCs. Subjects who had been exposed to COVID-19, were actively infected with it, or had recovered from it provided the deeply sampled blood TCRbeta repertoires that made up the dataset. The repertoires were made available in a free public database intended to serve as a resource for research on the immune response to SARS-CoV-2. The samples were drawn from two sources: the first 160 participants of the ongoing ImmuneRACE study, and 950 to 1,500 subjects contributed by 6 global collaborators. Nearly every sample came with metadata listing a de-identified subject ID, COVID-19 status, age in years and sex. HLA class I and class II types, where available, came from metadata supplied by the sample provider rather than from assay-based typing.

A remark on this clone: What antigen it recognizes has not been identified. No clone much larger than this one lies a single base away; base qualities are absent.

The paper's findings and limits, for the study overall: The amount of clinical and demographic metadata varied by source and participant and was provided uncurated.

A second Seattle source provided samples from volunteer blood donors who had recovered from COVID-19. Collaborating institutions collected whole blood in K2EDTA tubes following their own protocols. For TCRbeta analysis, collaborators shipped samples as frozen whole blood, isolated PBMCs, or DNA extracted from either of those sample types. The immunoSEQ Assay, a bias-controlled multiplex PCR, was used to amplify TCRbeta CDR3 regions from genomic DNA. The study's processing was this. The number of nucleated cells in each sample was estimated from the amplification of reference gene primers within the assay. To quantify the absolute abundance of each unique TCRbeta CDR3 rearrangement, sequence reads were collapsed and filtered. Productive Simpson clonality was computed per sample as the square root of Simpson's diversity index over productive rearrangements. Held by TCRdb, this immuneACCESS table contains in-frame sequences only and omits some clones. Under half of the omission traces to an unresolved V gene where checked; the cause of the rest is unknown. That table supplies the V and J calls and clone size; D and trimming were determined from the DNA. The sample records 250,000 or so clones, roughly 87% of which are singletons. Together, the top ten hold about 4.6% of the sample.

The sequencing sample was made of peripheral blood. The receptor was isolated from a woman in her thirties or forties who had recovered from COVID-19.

The nucleotides read TGTGCCAGCAGCCGGGAGTCCGTCCAAGAGACCCAGTACTTC. The resulting protein is CASSRESVQETQYF. The V and J genes are TRBV5-4 and TRBJ2-5; TRBD2 is a weak D gene call, 6 bases matching. The CDR3, from cysteine to phenylalanine, totals 14 residues. Only the CDR3 DNA stays, 42 bases, in frame from base 1. The germline ends are 11 bases apart after V is trimmed by 4 bases and J by 1 base. CDR1 and CDR2 are drawn from the germline V gene (reference sequence): SGHNT, YYREEE.